A single sample gave rise to the 20 T cell receptor beta chains below, sequenced in a study of ipilimumab plus nivolumab after autologous stem cell transplantation. This table comes from immunoSEQ multiplex PCR, and its TCRdb copy is limited to in-frame clones, with some not included. This sample has around 16,000 clones, with 75% to 85% found just once. Source: PBMCs, taken in a trial of ipilimumab plus nivolumab as post-transplant consolidation. All receptors derive from a male donor with diffuse large B-cell lymphoma.

The chain links TRBV6-5 to TRBJ1-1; D perhaps matches TRBD1 (5 bases). Germline V lookup: CDR1 MNHEY, CDR2 SVGAGI. The V end was cut by 4 bases, the J end by 0 bases, with 9 bases between. This CDR3 region has 14 residues. CDR3 nucleotides: TGTGCCAGCAGTTCCGGGGACCTGAACACTGAAGCTTTCTTT. It is translated as CASSSGDLNTEAFF.

The chain recombines TRBV6-1 with TRBJ2-3, with D unresolved. The CDR3 is made up of 12 amino acids. With 3 bases removed from V and 6 bases from J, the gap between germline ends came to 7 bases. Germline V lookup: CDR1 MNHNS, CDR2 SASEGT. For the CDR3, the DNA is TGTGCCAGCAGTGAGATAGGGGATACGCAGTATTTT. It translates to CASSEIGDTQYF.

The rearrangement joins TRBV4-1 to TRBJ2-2, with D hard to call. This CDR3 has 17 residues. CDR1 is MGHRA and CDR2 is YSYEKL in the germline V gene. The V end was cut by 4 bases, the J end by 0 bases, with 15 bases between. CDR3: CASSRSLGITNTGELFF. The CDR3 DNA reads as TGCGCCAGCAGCCGATCGCTGGGAATTACGAACACCGGGGAGCTGTTTTTT.

The CDR3 nucleotides are TGTGCCAGCAGCACGGGACTAGCGCCGGCCGGGGAGCTGTTTTTT. This translates into CASSTGLAPAGELFF. V is TRBV9 and J is TRBJ2-2, with 10 bases matching TRBD2. With V trimmed by 4 bases and J by 6 bases, 6 bases remained unmatched. The V gene's germline CDR1 is SGDLS and CDR2 YYNGEE. The CDR3 spans 15 residues.

The chain employs TRBV5-1 and TRBJ1-1; 8 nucleotides line up with TRBD1. V was pared by 4 bases and J by 10 bases, with 6 bases of the junction left unmatched. This CDR3 comprises 12 residues. Looked up from germline, CDR1 is SGHRS and CDR2 is YFSETQ. The CDR3 sequence is CASSPDRDIAFF. In DNA form, the CDR3 reads TGCGCCAGCAGCCCGGACAGGGATATAGCTTTCTTT.

This clone has more than one count but fewer than ten. The chain uses TRBV4-1 and TRBJ1-1; TRBD1 agrees at 10 bases. V was clipped by 1 base and J by 4 bases; unmatched bases: 6. CDR3 length: 16 residues. Germline CDR1 reads MGHRA; CDR2 reads YSYEKL. CDR3: CASSQGQGARGTEAFF. The CDR3 DNA reads as TGCGCCAGCAGCCAAGGACAGGGGGCGCGAGGCACTGAAGCTTTCTTT.

The sample holds a few counts of this clone. The V and J genes are TRBV6-1 and TRBJ1-1; D is uncertain. Germline V gene data show CDR1 as MNHNS and CDR2 as SASEGT. Trimming stripped 7 bases from V and 7 bases from J, with 10 bases between. This CDR3 is 11 amino acids long. This chain's CDR3 is CASMRDGEAFF. The CDR3 coding sequence is TGTGCCAGCATGAGAGACGGTGAAGCTTTCTTT.

This chain connects TRBV13 to TRBJ1-1; perhaps TRBD1 as D (5 bases). CDR1 and CDR2 from the germline V gene are PRHDT and FYEKMQ (reference sequence). The CDR3 contains 15 residues. V was pared by 6 bases and J by 2 bases, with 16 bases between. The CDR3 spells CASSLTGVRNTEAFF. The CDR3 nucleotides read TGTGCCAGCAGTTTAACGGGGGTTCGAAACACTGAAGCTTTCTTT.

This chain joins TRBV7-8 and TRBJ2-5, with 11 nucleotides matching TRBD2. The junction had 7 bases not matched to a gene; V was cut back by 5 bases and J by 2 bases. This CDR3 region has 16 residues. Germline loops: CDR1 SGHVS, CDR2 FQNEAQ. The DNA for the CDR3 is TGTGCCAGCAGCGCAACCGGGACTAGCGGTCAAGAGACCCAGTACTTC. Its translation: CASSATGTSGQETQYF.

The chain uses TRBV29-1 and TRBJ1-1; D remains unclear. CDR1 SQVTM and CDR2 ANQGSEA come from the germline V gene. V lost 2 bases, J lost 1 base, and 5 bases lay in between. The CDR3 sequence is 12 residues long. The CDR3 nucleotides are TGCAGCGTTGAAAAGGGGAACACTGAAGCTTTCTTT. This encodes CSVEKGNTEAFF.

The chain recombines TRBV23-1 with TRBJ2-5; 7 bases line up with TRBD2. The J call may be wrong; the DNA end is better matched by TRBJ2-7. TRBV23-1 is given ORF status, its function remaining uncertain. The CDR3 runs 16 residues. The CDR3 here is CASSRIGGSPPYEQYF. The CDR3 region has the DNA TGCGCCAGCAGTCGAATCGGGGGGTCCCCCCCCTACGAGCAGTACTTC.

This chain connects TRBV18 to TRBJ2-3, with 7 bases lining up with TRBD1. CDR3 length: 15 amino acids. Germline V gives CDR1 KGHSH, CDR2 LQKENI. After removal of 5 bases from V and 4 bases from J, the junction contained 9 bases not matched to a gene. CDR3 protein: CASSYDTGDADTQYF. CDR3 sequence (DNA): TGTGCCAGCTCATACGACACAGGGGACGCAGATACGCAGTATTTT.

The gene calls are TRBV6-6 and TRBJ2-6; D call uncertain. CDR1 and CDR2 (germline): MNHNY, SVGAGI (reference sequence). The CDR3 sequence is 14 residues long. Between the trimmed V and J ends, which lost 6 bases and 4 bases, there was a span of 10 bases. CDR3 region: CASRARDGANVLTF. The CDR3 nucleotides are TGTGCCAGCAGGGCAAGAGACGGGGCCAACGTCCTGACTTTC.

CDR3 region: CATRTDSGTDTQYF. CDR3 DNA sequence: TGTGCCACGCGGACGGACTCGGGCACAGATACGCAGTATTTT. This chain joins TRBV7-8 and TRBJ2-3, with a tentative D call TRBD2 (5 bases). The V and J ends lost 10 bases and 1 base respectively, with 15 bases between them. Germline-derived CDR1 and CDR2 are SGHVS and FQNEAQ. The CDR3 runs 14 residues.

The chain is built from TRBV5-4 and TRBJ2-3; unclear D gene. There are 16 residues in the CDR3. The V end was cut by 1 base, the J end by 0 bases, with 12 bases between. Germline V gene data show CDR1 as SGHNT and CDR2 as YYREEE (reference sequence). CDR3 in DNA: TGTGCCAGCAGCTTGATGTCAGGAACTAGCACAGATACGCAGTATTTT. Translating it yields CASSLMSGTSTDTQYF. Together with reference TRBV5-4 and TRBJ2-3, the CDR3 gives the full variable domain: ETGVTQSPTHLIKTRGQQVTLRCSSQSGHNTVSWYQQALGQGPQFIFQYYREEENGRGNFPPRFSGLQFPNYSSELNVNALELDDSALYLCASSLMSGTSTDTQYFGPGTRLTVL.

The rearrangement uses TRBV7-8 and TRBJ1-2; no firm D call. The CDR3 extends over 14 amino acids. Trimming took 5 bases from V and 0 from J, leaving 10 bases between them. The germline CDR1 and CDR2 sequences are SGHVS and FQNEAQ. CDR3 sequence (DNA): TGTGCCAGCAGCAGCGGACCGACTAACTATGGCTACACCTTC. Translation: CASSSGPTNYGYTF.

In its sample, this clone was seen a few times. The chain employs TRBV5-1 and TRBJ1-4, with 7 bases lining up with TRBD1. The CDR3 has 14 residues. CDR1 and CDR2 (germline): SGHRS, YFSETQ. J lost 3 bases, V lost 2 bases, and 1 base had no gene match. In nucleotides, the CDR3 is TGCGCCAGCAGCTTACAGGGGTCTAATGAAAAACTGTTTTTT. Translated: CASSLQGSNEKLFF.

This sequence joins TRBV7-2 and TRBJ1-6; D perhaps matches TRBD1 (5 bases). Trimming pared 5 bases from V and 0 bases from J, leaving 14 bases between. Germline-derived CDR1 and CDR2 are SGHTA and FQGNSA. CDR3 length equals 17 residues. Here the CDR3 DNA reads TGTGCCAGCAGCCCAGTCGGGGGAAGCTCCTATAATTCACCCCTCCACTTT. Residues: CASSPVGGSSYNSPLHF.

This clone is labeled as large. V and J are TRBV5-1 and TRBJ1-1; D call uncertain. The V gene's germline CDR1 is SGHRS and CDR2 YFSETQ. The CDR3 extends over 15 amino acids. V lost 4 bases and J 3 bases, leaving 16 bases between the germline ends. CDR3 in DNA: TGCGCCAGCAGCCGATGGACCTTATTGGACACTGAAGCTTTCTTT. Translated, it gives CASSRWTLLDTEAFF.

The V call is TRBV4-1, the J call TRBJ1-1, with unresolved D. There are 16 residues in the CDR3. CDR1 and CDR2 (germline): MGHRA, YSYEKL. Trimming removed 1 base at V and 6 bases at J, with 18 bases between. Here the CDR3 reads CASSQGILVSGSEAFF. The CDR3 DNA is TGCGCCAGCAGCCAAGGGATTTTAGTATCGGGCTCTGAAGCTTTCTTT.